This entry lists 2 T cell receptor beta chains sequenced from one sample in a study of T cell responses to AZD1222 COVID-19 vaccine. Repertoires were generated with immunoSEQ multiplex PCR, while TCRdb's copy carries only in-frame clones and drops some. The data show about 150,000 clones, with around 94% seen just once and over 0.95% held by the top ten. Sequenced material: peripheral blood, taken on day 0 of AZD1222 vaccination. Source of these receptors: an adult in good health.

V usage is TRBV4-1 and J usage is TRBJ1-6; D is unclear. In germline, CDR1 is MGHRA, CDR2 YSYEKL. Trimming cost V 1 base and J 6 bases, with 16 bases left between them. The length of the CDR3 is 17 residues. CDR3: CASSQGRAHRSNSPLHF. CDR3 DNA sequence: TGCGCCAGCAGCCAAGGTCGGGCCCACCGTTCTAATTCACCCCTCCACTTT.

This chain connects TRBV30 to TRBJ1-1; 9 nucleotides line up with TRBD1. The CDR3 consists of 16 residues. CDR1 GTSNPN and CDR2 SVGIG come from the germline V gene (reference sequence). V lost 3 bases and J lost 0; bases outside the gene matches: 8. As DNA, the CDR3 is TGTGCCTGGAGGACAGGGGGTACCCTTATGAACACTGAAGCTTTCTTT. Its translation: CAWRTGGTLMNTEAFF.